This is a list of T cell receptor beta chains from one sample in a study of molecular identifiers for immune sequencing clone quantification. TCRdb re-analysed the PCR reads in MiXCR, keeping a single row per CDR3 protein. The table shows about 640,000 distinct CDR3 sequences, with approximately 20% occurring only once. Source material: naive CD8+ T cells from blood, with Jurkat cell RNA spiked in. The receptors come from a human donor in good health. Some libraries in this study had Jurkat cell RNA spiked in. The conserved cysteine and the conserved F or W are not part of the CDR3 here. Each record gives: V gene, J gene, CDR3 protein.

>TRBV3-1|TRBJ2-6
ASSQDFTGWAGANVLT
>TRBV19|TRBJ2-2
ASSTGITGELF
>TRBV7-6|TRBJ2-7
ASSCSGGSYEQY
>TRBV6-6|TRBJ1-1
ASSYSGSDTEAF
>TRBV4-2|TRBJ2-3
ASSQLLTPEFDTQY
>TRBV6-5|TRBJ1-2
ASTLFRGGSYGYT
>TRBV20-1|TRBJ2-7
SARAPESSYEQY
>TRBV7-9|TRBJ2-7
ASSLTGTPRDEQY
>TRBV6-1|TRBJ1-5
ASSEVAAGVGNQPQH
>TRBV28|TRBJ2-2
ASRLPGLPSTGELF
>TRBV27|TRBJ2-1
ASSATSGEQF
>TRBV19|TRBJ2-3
ASSIGDRGLGTQY
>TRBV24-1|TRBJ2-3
ATSGTSLIGIDTQY
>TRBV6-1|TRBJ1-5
ASSHTNQGPLYQPQH
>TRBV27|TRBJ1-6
ASSLAGVGSPLH
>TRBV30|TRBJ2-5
ACQPGIGQKETQY